Described below is a single T cell receptor beta chain sequence and its context. As yet, its antigen is unknown. Some clones are missing from TCRdb's copy, which holds only in-frame ones; the method was immunoSEQ multiplex PCR. The sample has approximately 150,000 clones, roughly 86% seen once. The data stem from a study of cytomegalovirus exposure and HLA in healthy donors. Study findings and constraints: Fewer than 200 TCR beta chains were listed as cytomegalovirus-associated.

J was trimmed by 6 bases and V by 1 base; bases with no gene match: 3. In germline, CDR1 is SNHLY, CDR2 FYNNEI. This CDR3 has 15 residues. The sequencing sample was made of PBMCs. This TCR was recovered from a young man in good health and CMV-seropositive. V usage is TRBV2 and J usage is TRBJ2-1; 10 nucleotides align to TRBD2. The CDR3 coding sequence is TGTGCCAGCAGTGAAGAGCGGGGGGGGTTCAATGAGCAGTTCTTC. Translated: CASSEERGGFNEQFF.